These 5 T cell receptor beta chains originate from one sample sequenced in a study of OX40 agonist ivuxolimab in advanced cancers. Receptors were amplified or captured by the immunoSEQ multiplex PCR assay. TCRdb carries this immuneACCESS record with in-frame sequences only. Its versions omit some clonotypes, under half of them owing to an unresolved V gene in the studies checked, with the rest unexplained. This sample has about 61,000 clones in its table, and approximately 90% of those were observed once. The ten largest clonotypes hold approximately 2% of the sample. The sample consisted of CD4+ or CD8+ T cells sorted from blood, taken in a trial of the OX40 agonist ivuxolimab. The receptors stem from an adult with an advanced solid tumor such as melanoma, head and neck, liver or kidney cancer.

The chain couples TRBV6-5 to TRBJ1-5, with D possibly being TRBD1 (5 bases). The germline gives CDR1 MNHEY, CDR2 SVGAGI. This CDR3 has 15 amino acids. The V gene lost 6 bases and the J gene lost 2 bases, with 14 bases spanning the gap. The CDR3 region has the DNA TGTGCCAGCAGGCGAGTCGGGGGAGGCAATCAGCCCCAGCATTTT. It is translated as CASRRVGGGNQPQHF.

This clone was seen once. This chain's CDR3 is CASSGGQQKKNTGELFF. CDR3 DNA sequence: TGTGCCAGCAGCGGGGGACAGCAGAAAAAGAACACCGGGGAGCTGTTTTTT. J is TRBJ2-2 and V is TRBV2, with a possible D match to TRBD1 (7 bases). The CDR3 is made up of 17 amino acids. Trimming took 6 bases from V and 1 from J, leaving 18 bases between them. Per germline, CDR1 SNHLY and CDR2 FYNNEI. The full variable domain, completed using reference TRBV2 and TRBJ2-2, is EPEVTQTPSHQVTQMGQEVILRCVPISNHLYFYWYRQILGQKVEFLVSFYNNEISEKSEIFDDQFSVERPDGSNFTLKIRSTKLEDSAMYFCASSGGQQKKNTGELFFGEGSRLTVL.

The CDR3 protein is CASSPGAAVSYTF. CDR3 DNA: TGTGCCAGCAGCCCCGGGGCGGCTGTAAGCTACACCTTC. The genes are TRBV11-2 and TRBJ1-2; D might be TRBD1 (5 bases). The germline gives CDR1 SGHAT, CDR2 FQNNGV. The CDR3 covers 13 residues. Trimming removed 5 bases at V and 9 bases at J, with 16 bases between. Complete variable domain (other parts from reference TRBV11-2 and TRBJ1-2): EAGVAQSPRYKIIEKRQSVAFWCNPISGHATLYWYQQILGQGPKLLIQFQNNGVVDDSQLPKDRFSAERLKGVDSTLKIQPAKLEDSAVYLCASSPGAAVSYTFGSGTRLTVV.

The V call is TRBV12-5, the J call TRBJ2-1; D call uncertain. The CDR3 totals 12 residues. Trimming stripped 1 base from V and 7 bases from J, with 5 bases between. Germline-derived CDR1 and CDR2 are LGHNT and FRNRAP. CDR3 residues: CASGLGGNEQFF. The DNA for the CDR3 is TGTGCTAGTGGTTTGGGTGGGAATGAGCAGTTCTTC.

The chain uses TRBV27 and TRBJ2-3, with 10 bases identical to TRBD2. Per the germline V gene, CDR1 is MNHEY and CDR2 is SMNVEV (reference sequence). The CDR3 has 17 amino acids. V was clipped by 5 bases and J by 5 bases; unmatched bases: 13. CDR3 residues: CASSQPKLAGVRDTQYF. The CDR3 DNA sequence: TGTGCCAGCAGTCAGCCGAAGCTAGCGGGGGTCCGAGATACGCAGTATTTT.